This record looks at one T cell receptor (beta chain) sequence and its context. This sample is drawn from a study of technical replicates of blood from a handful of donors. Clones were sequenced by immunoSEQ multiplex PCR, and TCRdb holds only the in-frame ones, with some missing. The table has roughly 60,000 clones, 85% to 90% seen once. CDR1 is WNHNN and CDR2 is SYGVQD in the germline V gene (reference sequence). Trimming took off 11 bases at V and 0 bases at J, with 21 bases between the two ends. The CDR3 spans 16 residues. This TCR derives from a human donor in good health. Some clones in this sample may be carry-over from other donors' samples. Sequencing was carried out using PBMCs. The chain recombines TRBV10-1 with TRBJ2-3; D might be TRBD2 (5 bases). CDR3 amino acids: CAPPSGFISSTDTQYF. The CDR3 DNA reads TGCGCCCCCCCCTCGGGGTTTATCTCTAGCACAGATACGCAGTATTTT.